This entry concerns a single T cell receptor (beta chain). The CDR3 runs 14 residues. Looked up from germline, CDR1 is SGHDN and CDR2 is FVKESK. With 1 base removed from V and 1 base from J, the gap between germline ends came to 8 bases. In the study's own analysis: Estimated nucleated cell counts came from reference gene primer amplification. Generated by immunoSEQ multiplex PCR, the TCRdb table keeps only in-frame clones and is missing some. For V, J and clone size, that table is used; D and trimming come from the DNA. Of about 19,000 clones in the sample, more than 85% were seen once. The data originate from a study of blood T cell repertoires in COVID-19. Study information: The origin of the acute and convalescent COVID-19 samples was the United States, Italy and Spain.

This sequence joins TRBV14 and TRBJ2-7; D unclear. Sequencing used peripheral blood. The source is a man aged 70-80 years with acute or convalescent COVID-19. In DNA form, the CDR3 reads TGTGCCAGCAGCCAAGTACGCGGTTCCTACGAGCAGTACTTC. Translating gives CASSQVRGSYEQYF. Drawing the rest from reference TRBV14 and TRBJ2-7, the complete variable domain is EAGVTQFPSHSVIEKGQTVTLRCDPISGHDNLYWYRRVMGKEIKFLLHFVKESKQDESGMPNNRFLAERTGGTYSTLKVQPAELEDSGVYFCASSQVRGSYEQYFGPGTRLTVT.